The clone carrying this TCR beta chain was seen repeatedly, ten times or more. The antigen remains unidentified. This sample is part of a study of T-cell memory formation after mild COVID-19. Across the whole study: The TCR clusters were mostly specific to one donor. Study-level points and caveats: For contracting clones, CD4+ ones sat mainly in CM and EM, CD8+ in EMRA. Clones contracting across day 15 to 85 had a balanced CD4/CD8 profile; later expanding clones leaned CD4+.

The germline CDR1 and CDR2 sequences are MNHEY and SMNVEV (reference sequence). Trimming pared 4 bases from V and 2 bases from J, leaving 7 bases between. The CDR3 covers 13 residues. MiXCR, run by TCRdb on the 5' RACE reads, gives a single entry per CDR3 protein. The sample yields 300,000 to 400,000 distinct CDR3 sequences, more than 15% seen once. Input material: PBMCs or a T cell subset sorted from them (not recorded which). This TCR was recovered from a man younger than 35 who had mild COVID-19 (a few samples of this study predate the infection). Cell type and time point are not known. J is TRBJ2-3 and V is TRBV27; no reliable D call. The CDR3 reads CASSYGSTDTQYF. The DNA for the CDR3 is TGTGCCAGCAGTTACGGATCCACAGATACGCAGTATTTT.